The clone carrying this TCR beta chain showed up just a few times. Its antigen is still unknown. This specimen belongs to a study of shared clonotypes between healthy human individuals. General study results and limits: Researchers sampled only blood; tissue repertoires likely differ. What limited the represented genetic and exposure-history diversity was the small number of donors.

Trimming stripped 2 bases from V and 8 bases from J, with 5 bases between. The CDR3 is 11 residues long. Germline values: CDR1 SGHNT, CDR2 YYREEE (reference sequence). The study ran the assay at deep level. Libraries were prepared by immunoSEQ multiplex PCR; TCRdb keeps only in-frame clonotypes and omits some of them. The data show fewer than 600,000 clones, with around 77% seen just once and 12% held by the top ten. Donors comprised healthy HIV-negative adults lacking recent acute infections or vaccinations. The sample comprised PBMCs. The J gene is TRBJ2-1, the V gene TRBV5-4; D is undetermined. The TCR originated in a woman aged 40 to 49 in good health. Some clones in this sample may be carry-over from other donors' samples. CDR3 coding DNA: TGTGCCAGCAGCTTAAGGGATGAGCAGTTCTTC. It translates to CASSLRDEQFF. Supplemented by reference TRBV5-4 and TRBJ2-1, the full variable domain reads ETGVTQSPTHLIKTRGQQVTLRCSSQSGHNTVSWYQQALGQGPQFIFQYYREEENGRGNFPPRFSGLQFPNYSSELNVNALELDDSALYLCASSLRDEQFFGPGTRLTVL.